Presented here are 8 T cell receptor beta chains from one specimen sequenced in a study of T-cell reconstitution after alpha-beta-depleted transplantation in children. Preparation of the TCRbeta library used unique molecular identifiers. MiXCR, run by TCRdb on the PCR reads, gives a single entry per CDR3 protein. Among around 70,000 distinct CDR3 sequences listed, approximately 11% were seen once. Material: PBMCs, obtained before TCRalphabeta/CD19-depleted stem cell transplant. Receptor source: a boy between 10 and 17 years old with acute myeloid leukemia, due to receive a stem cell transplant.

This clonotype was found many times. The chain is built from TRBV21-1 and TRBJ2-7; the table's TRBD1 call for D was not verified on the DNA. TRBV21-1 is annotated as a pseudogene. CDR3 size: 15 residues. The CDR3 coding sequence is TGTGCCAGCAGCATACAGGGTTCCACTCTGAACGAGCAGTACGTC. It encodes CASSIQGSTLNEQYV.

To note about this clonotype: A much larger clone is a single base away; this may be a read error. No conserved phenylalanine or tryptophan is present at the end of the CDR3, so a read error is the likely explanation. The genes are TRBV24-1 and TRBJ1-1, with D possibly TRBD1 on 5 matching bases. This CDR3 region has 14 residues. CDR1 KGHDR and CDR2 SFDVKD come from the germline V gene. V was trimmed by 2 bases and J by 8 bases, leaving 14 bases between them. CDR3 residues: CATSDSGPRVEAFC. The CDR3 coding sequence is TGTGCCACCAGTGATTCGGGACCTCGGGTGGAAGCTTTCTGT.

In this sample, this clonotype turned up many times. The chain links TRBV5-1 to TRBJ2-5; D unresolved. The CDR3 is 14 residues long. V lost 0 bases and J lost 2, with 8 bases in between. CDR1 and CDR2 (germline): SGHRS, YFSETQ. In DNA form, the CDR3 reads TGCGCCAGCAGCTTGGTGCTGAATCAAGAGACCCAGTACTTC. Protein: CASSLVLNQETQYF.

This clonotype appeared many times. V usage is TRBV12-3 or TRBV12-4 and J usage is TRBJ1-2; D is ambiguous. With 4 bases removed from V and 10 bases from J, the gap between germline ends came to 13 bases. The CDR3 length is 12 residues. The CDR3 loop reads CASSSSGTLYTF. The CDR3 nucleotides are TGTGCCAGCAGTTCGTCCGGTACGCTCTACACCTTC.

This clonotype was seen repeatedly, ten times or more. The chain has TRBV7-6 and TRBJ2-3; D possibly corresponds to TRBD1 (6 bases). The germline V gene has CDR1 SGHVS and CDR2 FNYEAQ. The V end was cut by 6 bases, the J end by 0 bases, with 16 bases between. This CDR3 region has 16 residues. CDR3 DNA sequence: TGTGCCAGCAGATCAGGGGTAGCAGGGAGCACAGATACGCAGTATTTT. Protein product: CASRSGVAGSTDTQYF.

This clonotype was seen many times. The chain couples TRBV12-3 or TRBV12-4 to TRBJ2-7, with 8 bases matching TRBD2. After removal of 6 bases from V and 6 bases from J, the junction contained 4 bases not matched to a gene. The CDR3 sequence is 12 residues long. In DNA form, the CDR3 reads TGTGCCAGCAGATACGGGAGGGGCGAGCAGTACTTC. This codes for CASRYGRGEQYF.

This clonotype was detected only once. V gene TRBV18 combines with J gene TRBJ2-4; TRBD1 matches 7 bases. The CDR3 sequence is 15 residues long. Germline CDR1 is KGHSH and CDR2 is LQKENI. The J segment lost 7 bases and the V segment lost 5 bases, leaving 11 bases of the junction unmatched. CDR3 sequence reads: CASSFRDSTMNIQYF. CDR3 DNA: TGTGCCAGCTCATTCCGGGACAGTACGATGAACATTCAGTACTTC.

This clonotype has a count of ten or more. V usage is TRBV3-1 and J usage is TRBJ2-5; D might be TRBD2 (5 bases). Trimming removed 1 base at V and 3 bases at J, with 6 bases between. CDR3 length: 13 residues. Germline V CDR1 and CDR2: LGHDT, YNNKEL (reference sequence). CDR3 in amino acids: CASSQAGKETQYF. The DNA of the CDR3 is TGTGCCAGCAGCCAAGCGGGGAAAGAGACCCAGTACTTC.